A selection of T cell receptor beta chains follows, all from one sample in a study of cytomegalovirus exposure and HLA in healthy donors. The assay was immunoSEQ multiplex PCR, and TCRdb's table has in-frame clones only and misses some. This table has about 150,000 clones, 80% appearing once. Sequencing was carried out using PBMCs. Source of these receptors: a man aged 30 to 39 in good health and CMV-seropositive. Both conserved end residues are part of each CDR3. A D gene is named only where the DNA matches it firmly. Clone size is given for some rows only: seen once, a few or many times, or a class if the clone is expanded.

v_call	d_call	clone_size	j_call	cdr3_aa	cdr3_nt
TRBV19	TRBD2	-	TRBJ2-2	CASRGSGTGELFF	TGTGCCAGTCGCGGGAGCGGCACCGGGGAGCTGTTTTTT
TRBV15	-	-	TRBJ2-5	CATSRDLPGQETQYF	TGTGCCACCAGCAGAGATTTGCCGGGGCAAGAGACCCAGTACTTC
TRBV6-1	TRBD2	-	TRBJ2-5	CASSGGGETQYF	TGTGCCAGCAGTGGGGGGGGAGAGACCCAGTACTTC
TRBV18	-	-	TRBJ2-3	CASSPGASTDTQYF	TGTGCCAGCTCACCAGGGGCATCCACAGATACGCAGTATTTT
TRBV5-4	TRBD2	-	TRBJ2-1	CASSSIAGLAQQFF	TGTGCCAGCAGCTCCATAGCGGGACTAGCGCAGCAGTTCTTC
TRBV9	-	-	TRBJ1-1	CASSVAPGVNTEAFF	TGTGCCAGCAGCGTAGCCCCAGGGGTGAACACTGAAGCTTTCTTT
TRBV5-1	TRBD1	-	TRBJ1-3	CASSPDGTGLGNTIYF	TGCGCCAGCAGCCCTGATGGGACAGGCCTCGGAAACACCATATATTTT
TRBV27	TRBD2	few	TRBJ2-1	CASSPRGSGRTNEQFF	TGTGCCAGCAGTCCAAGGGGGAGCGGGAGAACGAATGAGCAGTTCTTC
TRBV6-5	-	-	TRBJ2-7	CASSYSGGQYF	TGTGCCAGCAGTTACTCTGGAGGGCAGTACTTC
TRBV25-1	-	-	TRBJ2-4	CASSEQAGSSSKNIQYF	TGTGCCAGCAGTGAACAAGCAGGTTCGAGCTCCAAAAACATTCAGTACTTC
TRBV4-2	-	-	TRBJ1-1	CASSQGSGRTEAFF	TGTGCCAGCAGCCAAGGTTCAGGGCGAACTGAAGCTTTCTTT
TRBV5-1	-	-	TRBJ2-3	CASSFNDFADTQYF	TGCGCCAGCAGCTTTAATGACTTCGCCGATACGCAGTATTTT
TRBV28	-	-	TRBJ2-7	CASRPRARFQQYF	TGTGCCAGCAGACCGAGGGCCCGCTTTCAGCAGTACTTC
TRBV4-1	-	-	TRBJ2-2	CASSPRGQREGPNTGELFF	TGCGCCAGCAGCCCAAGGGGGCAACGGGAGGGCCCCAACACCGGGGAGCTGTTTTTT
TRBV29-1	TRBD2	-	TRBJ2-5	CSVDASGDQETQYF	TGCAGCGTTGATGCGAGCGGGGACCAAGAGACCCAGTACTTC
TRBV7-9	-	-	TRBJ2-1	CASSPSSYNEQFF	TGTGCCAGCAGCCCGAGCTCCTACAATGAGCAGTTCTTC
TRBV2	TRBD2	-	TRBJ2-1	CASSAHASGGLEQFF	TGTGCCAGCAGTGCCCACGCTAGCGGGGGTCTAGAGCAGTTCTTC
TRBV18	-	-	TRBJ2-2	CASSPGTPGTGELFF	TGTGCCAGCTCACCAGGGACACCAGGGACCGGGGAGCTGTTTTTT
TRBV7-9	TRBD1	-	TRBJ1-1	CASSFGQGGTEAFF	TGTGCCAGCAGCTTCGGACAGGGAGGGACTGAAGCTTTCTTT
TRBV13	-	-	TRBJ2-7	CASSFRGYEQYF	TGTGCCAGCAGCTTCAGGGGCTACGAGCAGTACTTC
TRBV29-1	TRBD2	-	TRBJ2-1	CSVDVLAGGRYNEQFF	TGCAGCGTTGATGTTCTAGCGGGAGGGAGGTACAATGAGCAGTTCTTC
TRBV7-2	TRBD1	once	TRBJ2-3	CASSQGGADTQYF	TGTGCCAGCAGCCAAGGGGGCGCAGATACGCAGTATTTT
TRBV19	-	-	TRBJ2-7	CASSPSGVGYEQYF	TGTGCCAGTAGCCCGTCAGGGGTCGGCTACGAGCAGTACTTC
TRBV7-2	TRBD2	-	TRBJ2-1	CASSLVSGSGREQFF	TGTGCCAGCAGCTTAGTTAGCGGGAGCGGTCGAGAGCAGTTCTTC
TRBV19	TRBD1	-	TRBJ1-5	CASSIDWQGAGQPQHF	TGTGCCAGTAGTATAGACTGGCAGGGGGCAGGTCAGCCCCAGCATTTT
TRBV7-9	TRBD2	-	TRBJ2-6	CASSPWEGSGANVLTF	TGTGCCAGCAGTCCATGGGAGGGCTCTGGGGCCAACGTCCTGACTTTC
TRBV7-2	-	few	TRBJ2-7	CASSLSVNYEQYF	TGTGCCAGCAGCTTATCGGTAAACTACGAGCAGTACTTC
TRBV7-8	-	-	TRBJ2-3	CASRQETDTQYF	TGTGCCAGCCGCCAAGAGACAGATACGCAGTATTTT
TRBV27	-	-	TRBJ2-3	CASSLSSGGDTQYF	TGTGCCAGCAGTTTATCTTCGGGTGGGGATACGCAGTATTTT
TRBV10-3	-	-	TRBJ2-1	CAISEIADGNNEQFF	TGTGCCATCAGTGAGATAGCGGACGGGAACAATGAGCAGTTCTTC
TRBV4-2	-	-	TRBJ2-5	CASSPPILQGGETQYF	TGTGCCAGCAGCCCCCCAATACTACAGGGTGGGGAGACCCAGTACTTC
TRBV30	TRBD1	-	TRBJ2-7	CAWSRDRVYEQYF	TGTGCCTGGAGTAGAGACAGGGTCTACGAGCAGTACTTC
TRBV4-2	-	-	TRBJ2-6	CASSSTSSGANVLTF	TGTGCCAGCAGCTCGACTAGCTCTGGGGCCAACGTCCTGACTTTC
TRBV7-3	-	few	TRBJ2-1	CASSLTLENEQFF	TGTGCCAGCAGCTTAACGTTGGAGAATGAGCAGTTCTTC
TRBV30	TRBD1	-	TRBJ1-1	CARSPGGMNTEAFF	TGTGCCCGGAGCCCAGGGGGCATGAACACTGAAGCTTTCTTT
TRBV9	TRBD1	-	TRBJ2-6	CASSVFGTGVSGANVLTF	TGTGCCAGCAGCGTTTTTGGGACAGGGGTGTCTGGGGCCAACGTCCTGACTTTC
TRBV19	TRBD2	-	TRBJ2-3	CASSTGLAGGTDTQYF	TGTGCCAGTAGTACGGGACTAGCGGGTGGCACAGATACGCAGTATTTT
TRBV7-3	TRBD1	-	TRBJ1-5	CASAHQGAGNQPQHF	TGTGCCAGCGCACACCAGGGGGCGGGCAATCAGCCCCAGCATTTT
TRBV30	-	-	TRBJ1-5	CAWSGGGSNQPQHF	TGTGCCTGGAGTGGAGGAGGGAGCAATCAGCCCCAGCATTTT
TRBV2	TRBD2	-	TRBJ2-7	CASSEGAGGTYEQYF	TGTGCCAGCAGTGAAGGGGCGGGAGGCACCTACGAGCAGTACTTC
TRBV7-2	-	-	TRBJ2-7	CASSLAEDCGQYF	TGTGCCAGCAGCTTAGCCGAAGATTGCGGGCAGTACTTC
TRBV18	TRBD1	-	TRBJ1-4	CASSPQQGTEKLFF	TGTGCCAGCTCACCACAACAGGGGACGGAAAAACTGTTTTTT
TRBV2	TRBD1	-	TRBJ2-7	CASSRTGAYEQYF	TGTGCCAGCAGCCGGACAGGAGCCTACGAGCAGTACTTC
TRBV27	TRBD1	-	TRBJ1-5	CASSLLGQGASNQPQHF	TGTGCCAGCAGTTTATTGGGGCAGGGGGCGAGCAATCAGCCCCAGCATTTT
TRBV4-2	-	-	TRBJ2-7	CASSQDHTSGGSYEQYF	TGTGCCAGCAGCCAAGATCATACGAGCGGAGGAAGTTACGAGCAGTACTTC
TRBV28	TRBD1	-	TRBJ1-2	CASSLWTMDRSSKTSNYGYTF	TGTGCCAGCAGTTTATGGACGATGGACAGGTCCTCCAAAACTTCTAACTATGGCTACACCTTC
TRBV27	-	-	TRBJ1-1	CASSLGGVNTEAFF	TGTGCCAGCAGTTTAGGGGGGGTAAACACTGAAGCTTTCTTT
TRBV27	-	once	TRBJ1-1	CASSPSLVVAEAFF	TGTGCCAGCAGTCCATCCTTGGTAGTAGCCGAAGCTTTCTTT
TRBV7-3	-	once	TRBJ2-2	CASSPSGQTNTGELFF	TGTGCCAGCAGCCCTTCTGGACAGACTAACACCGGGGAGCTGTTTTTT
TRBV28	TRBD2	-	TRBJ2-1	CASSLLAGAPTEQFF	TGTGCCAGCAGTTTATTAGCGGGAGCCCCCACAGAGCAGTTCTTC
TRBV27	-	-	TRBJ2-7	CASSIDRSSYEQYF	TGTGCCAGCAGTATAGACAGGAGCTCCTACGAGCAGTACTTC
TRBV28	TRBD2	-	TRBJ2-7	CASSYGGTSGSKPYEQYF	TGTGCCAGCAGTTATGGGGGGACTAGCGGCTCAAAGCCCTACGAGCAGTACTTC
TRBV4-2	TRBD2	-	TRBJ2-2	CASSQDFGASGFGELFF	TGTGCCAGCAGCCAAGATTTTGGGGCTAGCGGGTTCGGGGAGCTGTTTTTT
TRBV15	TRBD2	-	TRBJ2-1	CATSEASGRAAYNEQFF	TGTGCCACCAGCGAGGCTAGCGGGAGGGCCGCGTATAATGAGCAGTTCTTC
TRBV29-1	TRBD1	-	TRBJ2-7	CSVLTGLIYEQYF	TGCAGCGTTCTGACAGGGTTAATCTACGAGCAGTACTTC
TRBV4-1	-	-	TRBJ2-7	CASSQVTGETYEQYF	TGCGCCAGCAGCCAAGTAACGGGTGAGACCTACGAGCAGTACTTC
TRBV7-9	TRBD1	-	TRBJ2-3	CASSSDRGDTQYF	TGTGCCAGCAGCTCGGACAGGGGGGATACGCAGTATTTT
TRBV27	-	-	TRBJ1-5	CASSSTALSDQPQHF	TGTGCCAGCAGTTCGACCGCCCTGAGCGATCAGCCCCAGCATTTT